The 21 T cell receptor beta chains reported below all come from one sample, sequenced in a study of PD-1 blockade in classical Hodgkin lymphoma. Time point noted: cycle 4 day 1 (C4D1), after 6 weeks of nivolumab. Every patient was affected by relapse after autologous stem cell transplantation, while exposure to brentuximab vedotin was not uniform. TCRdb's table, derived via immunoSEQ multiplex PCR, lists solely in-frame clones and lacks some. The sample records 75,000 to 95,000 clones, 83% being singletons. The starting material was peripheral blood mononuclear cells (PBMCs), obtained before the fourth cycle of nivolumab. These receptors all come from a human donor with classical Hodgkin lymphoma.

V usage is TRBV14 and J usage is TRBJ2-3, with D possibly being TRBD1 (6 bases). The CDR3 extends over 12 amino acids. V lost 5 bases to trimming and J lost 9 bases, with 12 bases between them. Germline V gene sequence: CDR1 SGHDN, CDR2 FVKESK. CDR3 residues: CASSEGQQTQYF. The CDR3 DNA reads as TGTGCCAGCAGCGAGGGACAACAGACGCAGTATTTT.

The chain links TRBV6-6 to TRBJ2-7; TRBD1 agrees at 7 bases. The CDR3 is 15 amino acids. The junction had 13 bases not matched to a gene; V was cut back by 5 bases and J by 6 bases. Germline V gene data show CDR1 as MNHNY and CDR2 as SVGAGI (reference sequence). This CDR3 is CASSPTGVTFSEQYF. CDR3 nucleotides: TGTGCCAGCAGTCCAACAGGGGTTACTTTTAGCGAGCAGTACTTC.

The rearrangement uses TRBV4-1 and TRBJ2-3; D ambiguous. The germline gives CDR1 MGHRA, CDR2 YSYEKL. The CDR3 spans 15 residues. V was pared by 1 base and J by 5 bases, with 13 bases between. CDR3 in DNA: TGCGCCAGCAGCCAAGTAAGCGCTTCTGGAGATACGCAGTATTTT. Translated, it gives CASSQVSASGDTQYF.

This CDR3 is CASSSPQGAVSNVLTF. The CDR3, as DNA: TGTGCCAGCAGCTCGCCGCAGGGGGCGGTTTCCAACGTCCTGACTTTC. The gene calls are TRBV7-8 and TRBJ2-6, with 8 positions matching TRBD1. V was clipped by 4 bases and J by 8 bases; unmatched bases: 10. The CDR3 is 16 amino acids. Germline-derived CDR1 and CDR2 are SGHVS and FQNEAQ.

V and J are TRBV28 and TRBJ2-1, with a weak D call TRBD2 (7 bases). The CDR3 has 14 residues. The germline CDR1 and CDR2 sequences are MDHEN and SYDVKM. V lost 10 bases and J lost 4, with 17 bases in between. The CDR3 DNA reads as TGTGCCACCAGCACGGGGGGCAGTTACAATGAGCAGTTCTTC. As protein: CATSTGGSYNEQFF.

V gene TRBV7-3 combines with J gene TRBJ1-1; D gene uncertain. This CDR3 region has 13 residues. With 1 base removed from V and 3 bases from J, the gap between germline ends came to 6 bases. Germline loops: CDR1 SGHTA, CDR2 FQGTGA. CDR3 DNA sequence: TGTGCCAGCAGCTTAAATCTCTACACTGAAGCTTTCTTT. Translation gives CASSLNLYTEAFF.

This rearrangement joins TRBV28 to TRBJ1-2, with unresolved D. This CDR3 contains 14 residues. The V gene lost 3 bases and the J gene lost 5 bases, with 13 bases spanning the gap. From germline, CDR1 is MDHEN and CDR2 SYDVKM. The CDR3 protein is CASSLGSLGYGYTF. The CDR3 nucleotides are TGTGCCAGCAGTTTGGGTAGCCTCGGGTATGGCTACACCTTC.

The rearrangement joins TRBV5-1 to TRBJ2-4; D perhaps matches TRBD1 (5 bases). The germline V and J ends were trimmed by 0 bases and 1 base, with 11 bases remaining between them. CDR1 and CDR2 from the germline V gene are SGHRS and YFSETQ. CDR3 length: 16 amino acids. This chain's CDR3 is CASSLDRGTAKNIQYF. CDR3 sequence (DNA): TGCGCCAGCAGCTTGGATAGGGGAACGGCCAAAAACATTCAGTACTTC. The full variable domain, in which reference TRBV5-1 and TRBJ2-4 provide the parts outside the CDR3, is KAGVTQTPRYLIKTRGQQVTLSCSPISGHRSVSWYQQTPGQGLQFLFEYFSETQRNKGNFPGRFSGRQFSNSRSEMNVSTLELGDSALYLCASSLDRGTAKNIQYFGAGTRLSVL.

The rearrangement joins TRBV7-6 to TRBJ2-7; 7 positions match TRBD1. Germline V CDR1 and CDR2: SGHVS, FNYEAQ. The CDR3 is 15 amino acids. The trim removed 5 bases at V and 2 bases at J, leaving 9 bases unmatched. The chain's CDR3 is CASSPRTGNTYEQYF. The CDR3 bases are TGTGCCAGCAGCCCTAGGACAGGCAATACCTACGAGCAGTACTTC. The full variable domain, in which reference TRBV7-6 and TRBJ2-7 provide the parts outside the CDR3, is GAGVSQSPRYKVTKRGQDVALRCDPISGHVSLYWYRQALGQGPEFLTYFNYEAQQDKSGLPNDRFSAERPEGSISTLTIQRTEQRDSAMYRCASSPRTGNTYEQYFGPGTRLTVT.

This rearrangement joins TRBV6-5 to TRBJ2-2; 8 nucleotides match TRBD2. Germline CDR1 is MNHEY and CDR2 is SVGAGI. J gave up 3 bases and V 4 bases, and 4 bases lay outside the gene matches. This CDR3 is built from 15 residues. The CDR3 is CASSFKREYTGELFF. DNA for the CDR3: TGTGCCAGCAGTTTCAAGCGGGAGTACACCGGGGAGCTGTTTTTT.

The rearrangement joins TRBV7-9 to TRBJ2-3; D remains ambiguous. The CDR3 runs to 12 residues. From germline, CDR1 is SEHNR and CDR2 FQNEAQ (reference sequence). Deletions cut 1 base from V and 5 bases from J, with 4 bases between. The CDR3 protein is CASSLERDTQYF. The CDR3 region has the DNA TGTGCCAGCAGCTTAGAGCGAGATACGCAGTATTTT.

The V call is TRBV6-5, the J call TRBJ2-7; 7 bases are a match to TRBD1. Germline CDR1 MNHEY, CDR2 SVGAGI. Unmatched junction bases numbered 2, after V lost 4 bases and J lost 2 bases. This CDR3 is 13 amino acids long. The CDR3 DNA reads as TGTGCCAGCAGTTCGGGACAGACCTACGAGCAGTACTTC. Translation gives CASSSGQTYEQYF.

The chain couples TRBV19 to TRBJ1-4; no clear D. Germline CDR1 is LNHDA and CDR2 is SQIVND (reference sequence). Trimming left V 7 bases short and J 2 bases short, with 14 bases between. The CDR3 loop spans 15 amino acids. In DNA form, the CDR3 reads TGTGCCAGTACGCTCTACAGAGGGACTAATGAAAAACTGTTTTTT. Amino acids: CASTLYRGTNEKLFF.

The rearrangement uses TRBV10-3 and TRBJ2-7; 7 nucleotides agree with TRBD2. The V gene's germline CDR1 is ENHRY and CDR2 SYGVKD. The trim removed 5 bases at V and 2 bases at J, leaving 3 bases unmatched. The CDR3 has 13 residues. CDR3 sequence: CAISTRGAYEQYF. The CDR3 DNA is TGTGCCATCAGTACCCGGGGGGCCTACGAGCAGTACTTC.

The chain uses TRBV5-1 and TRBJ2-2, with D unresolved. There are 15 residues in the CDR3. From germline, CDR1 is SGHRS and CDR2 YFSETQ. V dropped 4 bases and J dropped 1 base, with 11 bases sitting between them. The DNA for the CDR3 is TGCGCCAGCAGCCAGGAACCGCTGAACACCGGGGAGCTGTTTTTT. Its protein product is CASSQEPLNTGELFF.

V is TRBV5-1 and J is TRBJ2-5; no clear D. Trimming cost V 0 bases and J 5 bases, with 8 bases left between them. CDR1 is SGHRS, CDR2 YFSETQ, per germline. CDR3 length equals 13 residues. CDR3 sequence (DNA): TGCGCCAGCAGCTTGGAGGCTGACGAGACCCAGTACTTC. Translation: CASSLEADETQYF. Supplemented by reference TRBV5-1 and TRBJ2-5, the full variable domain reads KAGVTQTPRYLIKTRGQQVTLSCSPISGHRSVSWYQQTPGQGLQFLFEYFSETQRNKGNFPGRFSGRQFSNSRSEMNVSTLELGDSALYLCASSLEADETQYFGPGTRLLVL.

This chain joins TRBV5-4 and TRBJ1-1, with no clear D. CDR3 length: 13 residues. Trimming shortened V by 0 bases and J by 8 bases, and 11 bases separated the two germline ends. Germline V CDR1 and CDR2: SGHNT, YYREEE (reference sequence). CDR3 loop: CASSLAFSDEAFF. The CDR3 DNA follows: TGTGCCAGCAGCTTGGCATTCTCGGACGAAGCTTTCTTT.

The chain uses TRBV7-8 and TRBJ2-7; perhaps TRBD1 as D (6 bases). The CDR3 spans 14 residues. The germline CDR1 and CDR2 sequences are SGHVS and FQNEAQ. Trimming shortened V by 3 bases and J by 5 bases, and 14 bases separated the two germline ends. This CDR3 reads CASSFWTDPNEQYF. Here the CDR3 DNA reads TGTGCCAGCAGCTTCTGGACAGACCCAAACGAGCAGTACTTC.

The V gene is TRBV5-4, the J gene TRBJ2-3; maybe TRBD2 (5 bases). V was shortened by 0 bases and J by 4 bases, with 12 bases between the two germline ends. CDR1 and CDR2 from the germline V gene are SGHNT and YYREEE (reference sequence). This CDR3 is built from 15 residues. This CDR3 reads CASSLGVASSDTQYF. The CDR3, as DNA: TGTGCCAGCAGCTTGGGGGTGGCTAGCTCAGATACGCAGTATTTT.

The rearrangement joins TRBV10-3 to TRBJ1-5, with a weak D call TRBD1 (6 bases). Trimming took off 8 bases at V and 6 bases at J, with 11 bases between the two ends. CDR1 is ENHRY and CDR2 is SYGVKD in the germline V gene. The CDR3 consists of 12 residues. The CDR3 sequence is CAIGGQSQPQHF. The DNA for the CDR3 is TGTGCCATCGGGGGGCAGAGTCAGCCCCAGCATTTT.

This clone was recorded a few times. The chain has TRBV18 and TRBJ2-6, with 8 nucleotides matching TRBD1. Germline CDR1 and CDR2: KGHSH and LQKENI. This CDR3 region has 18 residues. V was clipped by 4 bases and J by 0 bases; unmatched bases: 8. CDR3 in amino acids: CASSLPGQVYSGANVLTF. The CDR3 nucleotides are TGTGCCAGCTCACTCCCGGGACAGGTCTACTCTGGGGCCAACGTCCTGACTTTC.